These 9 T cell receptor beta chains were all obtained from the same sample, sequenced in a study of CD8+ T cells in alopecia areata. Documented treatment: oral pan-JAK inhibitor, 5-10 mg twice daily. cDNA reverse transcribed from extracted RNA served as the sequencing template. Sequenced by immunoSEQ multiplex PCR; TCRdb stores in-frame clones only, minus some. The sample has roughly 220,000 clones; 35% to 45% are singletons. The input for sequencing was CD4+ T cells sorted from blood, taken at roughly week 30, from a patient treated with tofacitinib. These receptors were collected from a human donor with alopecia areata.

This clone was detected a few times. This chain connects TRBV5-4 to TRBJ2-3; 8 nucleotides agree with TRBD2. Germline loops: CDR1 SGHNT, CDR2 YYREEE (reference sequence). This CDR3 is built from 15 residues. V shed 2 bases and J 0 bases; nucleotides not matched to a gene: 2. The CDR3 DNA reads as TGTGCCAGCAGCTTCGGCGGGGGGAGCACAGATACGCAGTATTTT. It codes for CASSFGGGSTDTQYF. The full variable domain, completed using reference TRBV5-4 and TRBJ2-3, is ETGVTQSPTHLIKTRGQQVTLRCSSQSGHNTVSWYQQALGQGPQFIFQYYREEENGRGNFPPRFSGLQFPNYSSELNVNALELDDSALYLCASSFGGGSTDTQYFGPGTRLTVL.

The CDR3 DNA follows: TGTGCCTGGAGCGAGGGGACTAGGGGGAAGCAGTTCTTC. Its protein is CAWSEGTRGKQFF. V gene TRBV30 combines with J gene TRBJ2-1; 8 nucleotides match TRBD2. V gave up 3 bases and J gave up 11 bases; unmatched junction bases: 9. This CDR3 is built from 13 residues. Germline V gene sequence: CDR1 GTSNPN, CDR2 SVGIG (reference sequence).

This clone was observed a handful of times. The genes are TRBV4-1 and TRBJ2-5; 9 positions match TRBD2. The assigned J gene may be wrong: the sequence end matches TRBJ2-7 better. There are 15 residues in the CDR3. Germline V lookup: CDR1 MGHRA, CDR2 YSYEKL. The CDR3 DNA reads TGCGCCAGCAGAATCGGGACTAGCTTTACCTACGAGCAGTACTTC. This translates into CASRIGTSFTYEQYF.

V is TRBV4-2 and J is TRBJ2-7, with a tentative D call TRBD1 (6 bases). Germline CDR1 LGHNA, CDR2 YNFKEQ. This CDR3 has 14 amino acids. Between the trimmed V and J ends, which lost 0 bases and 7 bases, there was a span of 13 bases. CDR3 DNA: TGTGCCAGCAGCCAAGAATTGCAGGGGCGGGAGCAGTACTTC. It encodes CASSQELQGREQYF.

The chain has TRBV9 and TRBJ1-2; no definite D call. V was cut by 0 bases and J by 4 bases, with 7 bases left in between. This CDR3 is 13 amino acids long. Germline V gives CDR1 SGDLS, CDR2 YYNGEE. CDR3 protein: CASSVVSSYGYTF. In DNA, the CDR3 is TGTGCCAGCAGCGTAGTTAGCAGCTATGGCTACACCTTC.

This clone was counted only a few times. V and J are TRBV10-3 and TRBJ2-3, with 10 positions matching TRBD1. The CDR3 covers 13 residues. With 10 bases clipped from V and 4 bases from J, the junction kept 5 bases outside the gene matches. The V gene's germline CDR1 is ENHRY and CDR2 SYGVKD. For the CDR3, the DNA is TGTGCCACGGGGACAGGGGTCCCAGATACGCAGTATTTT. It codes for CATGTGVPDTQYF.

The sample holds a few counts of this clone. The chain is built from TRBV30 and TRBJ2-1; 9 bases are a match to TRBD2. Germline V lookup: CDR1 GTSNPN, CDR2 SVGIG (reference sequence). The J segment lost 5 bases and the V segment lost 4 bases, leaving 6 bases of the junction unmatched. CDR3 size: 14 residues. This CDR3 is CAWTLAGFNNEQFF. Here the CDR3 DNA reads TGTGCCTGGACTCTAGCGGGATTCAACAATGAGCAGTTCTTC.

The chain recombines TRBV30 with TRBJ2-7; D might be TRBD1 (6 bases). V was clipped by 2 bases and J by 2 bases, with 13 bases between them. The length of the CDR3 is 14 residues. CDR1 and CDR2 (germline): GTSNPN, SVGIG (reference sequence). The DNA of the CDR3 is TGTGCCTGGAGTCGCACAGGGCCTACCTACGAGCAGTACTTC. Its translation: CAWSRTGPTYEQYF.

The rearrangement joins TRBV5-1 to TRBJ1-6; no clear D gene. V lost 3 bases and J 7 bases, leaving 14 bases between the germline ends. CDR1 and CDR2 from the germline V gene are SGHRS and YFSETQ. The CDR3 length is 15 residues. CDR3 amino acids: CASSYDSGRNSPLHF. The CDR3 nucleotides are TGCGCCAGCAGCTATGACTCCGGGAGAAATTCACCCCTCCACTTT.